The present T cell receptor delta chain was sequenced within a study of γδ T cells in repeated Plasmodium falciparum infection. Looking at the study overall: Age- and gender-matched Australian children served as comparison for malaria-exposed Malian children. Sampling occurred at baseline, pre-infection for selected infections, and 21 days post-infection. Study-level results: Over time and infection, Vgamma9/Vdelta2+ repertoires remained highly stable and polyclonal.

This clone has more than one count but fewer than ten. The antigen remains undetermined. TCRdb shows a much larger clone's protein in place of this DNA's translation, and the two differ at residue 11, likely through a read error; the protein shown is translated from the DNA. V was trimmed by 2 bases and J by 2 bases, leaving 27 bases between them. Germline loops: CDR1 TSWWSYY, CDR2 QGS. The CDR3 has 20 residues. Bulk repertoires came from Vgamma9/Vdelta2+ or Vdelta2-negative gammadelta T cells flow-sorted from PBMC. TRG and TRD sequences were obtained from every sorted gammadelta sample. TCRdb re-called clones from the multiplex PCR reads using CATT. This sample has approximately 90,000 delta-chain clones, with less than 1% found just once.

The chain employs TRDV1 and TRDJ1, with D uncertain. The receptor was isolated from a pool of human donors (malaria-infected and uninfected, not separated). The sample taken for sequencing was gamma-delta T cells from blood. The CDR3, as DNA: TGTGCTCTTGGGGAAGTTATCTACGGGAGGGGTACAAGATGGACCGATAAACTCATCTTT. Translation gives CALGEVIYGRGTRWTDKLIF.